Listed below are T cell receptor beta chains from one sample, sequenced in a study of liver allograft versus peripheral blood T cells. TCRdb re-called the reads with MiXCR, one entry per CDR3 protein. The sample lists around 6,600 distinct CDR3 sequences, roughly 17% occurring once. These receptors all come from a human patient who had a liver transplant. Some T cells may be supplied by the graft donor. The CDR3 runs from the conserved cysteine through the conserved F or W. A D gene is named only where the DNA matches it firmly. Some rows have no size entry. The others give once, few or many, or a class for an expanded clone.

J gene	D gene	V gene	clone size	CDR3 protein	CDR3 DNA
TRBJ1-1	.	TRBV9	medium-sized	CASSRGHTEAFF	TGTGCCAGCAGCCGAGGACACACTGAAGCTTTCTTT
TRBJ1-2	TRBD1	TRBV5-5	few	CASSLAGTVNYGYTF	TGTGCCAGCAGCTTGGCGGGGACAGTTAACTATGGCTACACCTTC
TRBJ2-2	.	TRBV20-1	few	CSARLDRAFSGELFF	TGCAGTGCTAGACTAGACCGAGCGTTTTCCGGGGAGCTGTTTTTT
TRBJ2-6	.	TRBV7-2	.	CASSLGSGANVLTF	TGTGCCAGCAGCTTGGGGTCTGGGGCCAACGTCCTGACTTTC
TRBJ2-1	TRBD2	TRBV29-1	medium-sized	CSVESLAGNEQFF	TGCAGCGTTGAGAGTCTAGCGGGCAATGAGCAGTTCTTC
TRBJ1-3	TRBD1	TRBV28	.	CASSPTGTSGNTIYF	TGTGCCAGCAGCCCGACAGGGACCTCTGGAAACACCATATATTTT
TRBJ2-7	TRBD1	TRBV18	.	CASSLGQGASYEQYF	TGTGCCAGCTCACTGGGACAGGGGGCCTCCTACGAGCAGTACTTC
TRBJ2-1	TRBD2	TRBV6-1	medium-sized	CASSSGGGSYNEQFF	TGTGCCAGCAGTTCCGGGGGAGGGTCCTACAATGAGCAGTTCTTC
TRBJ2-1	.	TRBV30	.	CAWSVGAGYNEQFF	TGTGCCTGGAGTGTAGGGGCAGGTTACAATGAGCAGTTCTTC
TRBJ1-4	.	TRBV5-1	few	CASSLARDTSWDFNEKLFF	TGCGCCAGCAGCCTCGCCCGGGACACCTCTTGGGACTTTAATGAAAAACTGTTTTTT
TRBJ1-5	.	TRBV20-1	medium-sized	CSVGGGGDSNQPQHF	TGCAGTGTGGGAGGGGGGGGTGATAGCAATCAGCCCCAGCATTTT
TRBJ1-1	TRBD1	TRBV6-5	few	CASRGQGENTEAFF	TGTGCCAGCCGTGGACAGGGGGAAAACACTGAAGCTTTCTTT
TRBJ2-5	.	TRBV7-9	.	CASSYSGTQETQYF	TGTGCCAGCAGCTACTCCGGGACCCAAGAGACCCAGTACTTC
TRBJ2-7	TRBD2	TRBV20-1	many	CSAGRELFDYEQYF	TGCAGTGCCGGGAGGGAGCTTTTTGACTACGAGCAGTACTTC
TRBJ2-3	TRBD1	TRBV6-1	medium-sized	CASSPQTGGTDTQYF	TGTGCCAGCAGTCCCCAGACAGGGGGCACAGATACGCAGTATTTT
TRBJ1-2	TRBD1	TRBV28	medium-sized	CASESGTVYGYTF	TGTGCCAGCGAGAGCGGGACAGTCTATGGCTACACCTTC
TRBJ2-6	.	TRBV10-2	few	CASSERGVGANVLTF	TGCGCCAGCAGTGAGAGAGGGGTCGGGGCCAACGTCCTGACTTTC
TRBJ1-4	.	TRBV11-2	.	CASSWRPTNEKLFF	TGTGCCAGCAGCTGGAGGCCGACTAATGAAAAACTGTTTTTT
TRBJ2-7	.	TRBV7-9	few	CASSLGFGQQAKQYF	TGTGCCAGCAGCCTGGGGTTCGGACAGCAAGCAAAGCAGTACTTC
TRBJ2-3	TRBD1	TRBV5-6	medium-sized	CASSLSGGRDTQYF	TGTGCCAGCAGCTTGTCAGGGGGCAGAGATACGCAGTATTTT
TRBJ2-5	TRBD1	TRBV27	medium-sized	CASSVGQGEGPQYF	TGTGCCAGCAGTGTTGGACAGGGAGAAGGGCCCCAGTACTTC
TRBJ2-7	TRBD2	TRBV5-1	.	CASSLALAGSYEQYF	TGCGCCAGCAGCTTGGCTCTAGCGGGCTCCTACGAGCAGTACTTC
TRBJ1-6	.	TRBV27	medium-sized	CASSYTNSPLHF	TGTGCCAGCAGTTATACTAATTCACCCCTCCACTTT
TRBJ2-7	.	TRBV7-9	medium-sized	CASSLGQRLSSYEQYF	TGTGCCAGCAGCTTAGGACAGCGACTATCTTCTTACGAGCAGTACTTC
TRBJ1-2	.	TRBV6-6	medium-sized	CASSYSYKISDGYTF	TGTGCCAGCAGTTACTCGTACAAGATCTCCGATGGCTACACCTTC
TRBJ1-4	TRBD1	TRBV28	medium-sized	CASSQGQGGANEKLFF	TGTGCCAGCAGCCAAGGACAGGGGGGAGCTAATGAAAAACTGTTTTTT
TRBJ2-4	.	TRBV20-1	few	CSASSDLRAEGAKNIQYF	TGCAGTGCTTCCTCGGACCTTAGGGCGGAGGGAGCCAAAAACATTCAGTACTTC
TRBJ2-1	.	TRBV10-2	.	CASSAVSGGRGSYNEQFF	TGCGCCAGCAGTGCCGTTTCAGGGGGGCGGGGATCCTACAATGAGCAGTTCTTC
TRBJ2-7	.	TRBV19	medium-sized	CASSQGGGYEQYF	TGTGCCAGTAGCCAGGGAGGGGGCTACGAGCAGTACTTC
TRBJ2-5	.	TRBV11-2	.	CASSLDEGKTQYF	TGTGCCAGCAGCTTAGATGAGGGAAAGACCCAGTACTTC
TRBJ1-2	.	TRBV6-1	medium-sized	CASSEAGQGVSYGYTF	TGTGCCAGCAGTGAAGCCGGGCAGGGAGTTAGCTATGGCTACACCTTC
TRBJ1-4	TRBD1	TRBV28	medium-sized	CASSFRTGRTTNEKLFF	TGTGCCAGCAGTTTTCGGACAGGGCGAACAACTAATGAAAAACTGTTTTTT
TRBJ2-2	.	TRBV6-1	medium-sized	CASTLGRRNTGELFF	TGTGCCAGCACTCTCGGTCGGAGAAACACCGGGGAGCTGTTTTTT
TRBJ1-5	.	TRBV6-1	medium-sized	CASSEGNDQPQHF	TGTGCCAGCAGCGAGGGGAACGATCAGCCCCAGCATTTT
TRBJ2-5	.	TRBV18	many	CASSPRSLYQETQYF	TGTGCCAGCTCGCCAAGAAGTTTGTACCAAGAGACCCAGTACTTC
TRBJ1-1	.	TRBV7-2	.	CASSLTGNTEAFF	TGTGCCAGCAGTTTGACAGGGAACACTGAAGCTTTCTTT
TRBJ1-1	TRBD1	TRBV15	medium-sized	CATSRDPGTVNAEAFF	TGTGCCACCAGCAGAGATCCTGGGACAGTTAACGCTGAAGCTTTCTTT
TRBJ2-7	.	TRBV6-1	many	CASSGGFDEQYF	TGTGCCAGCAGTGGGGGATTTGACGAGCAGTACTTC
TRBJ1-2	.	TRBV20-1	.	CSAREGSRAGYTF	TGCAGTGCTAGAGAGGGGAGCAGGGCCGGCTACACCTTC
TRBJ2-7	TRBD1	TRBV19	.	CASSSPDRGVYEQYF	TGTGCCAGTAGTTCCCCCGACAGGGGAGTTTACGAGCAGTACTTC
TRBJ2-3	.	TRBV28	medium-sized	CASHRVTSTPDTQYF	TGTGCCAGCCACAGGGTCACGTCCACCCCAGATACGCAGTATTTT
TRBJ2-7	.	TRBV20-1	few	CSARGGTGYEQYF	TGCAGTGCCAGGGGTGGAACGGGCTACGAGCAGTACTTC
TRBJ1-2	.	TRBV6-5	medium-sized	CASSYSKGGKQGAVRGYTF	TGTGCCAGCAGTTACTCGAAGGGGGGTAAGCAGGGAGCTGTGAGAGGCTACACCTTC
TRBJ2-1	TRBD2	TRBV6-5	medium-sized	CASSYKAGGGHNEQFF	TGTGCCAGCAGTTACAAAGCGGGGGGGGGCCACAATGAGCAGTTCTTC
TRBJ1-4	TRBD1	TRBV6-6	.	CASSYSGQGREEKLFF	TGTGCCAGCAGTTACTCCGGACAGGGTAGGGAAGAAAAACTGTTTTTT
TRBJ2-7	.	TRBV10-1	.	CASSRVGEQYF	TGCGCCAGCAGCAGGGTCGGCGAGCAGTACTTC
TRBJ2-3	TRBD2	TRBV29-1	medium-sized	CSVGGTSGPTDTQYF	TGCAGCGTTGGAGGGACTAGCGGTCCCACAGATACGCAGTATTTT
TRBJ1-5	.	TRBV19	few	CASSLDTAQHF	TGTGCCAGTAGTCTTGACACGGCCCAGCATTTT
TRBJ2-2	TRBD1	TRBV5-6	few	CASSLHRDSKTGELFF	TGTGCCAGCAGCTTGCACCGGGACAGTAAGACCGGGGAGCTGTTTTTT
TRBJ1-5	.	TRBV6-1	medium-sized	CASTPPGWVGNQPQHF	TGTGCCAGCACCCCCCCGGGCTGGGTTGGGAATCAGCCCCAGCATTTT
TRBJ2-3	TRBD1	TRBV5-6	.	CASSRRGQGAQDTQYF	TGTGCCAGCAGCCGGCGGGGACAGGGGGCGCAAGATACGCAGTATTTT
TRBJ1-6	.	TRBV6-1	medium-sized	CASSEGIANSPLHF	TGTGCCAGCAGTGAAGGGATTGCTAATTCACCCCTCCACTTT
TRBJ2-5	.	TRBV18	medium-sized	CASSPEIGRSETQYF	TGTGCCAGCTCACCTGAGATAGGACGATCGGAGACCCAGTACTTC
TRBJ2-5	TRBD2	TRBV20-1	.	CSASASGRGETQYF	TGCAGTGCTAGTGCCAGCGGGAGGGGGGAGACCCAGTACTTC
TRBJ2-7	TRBD1	TRBV6-1	medium-sized	CASNLSGTGGNEQYF	TGTGCCAGCAACCTTTCCGGGACAGGGGGAAACGAGCAGTACTTC
TRBJ2-1	TRBD2	TRBV19	medium-sized	CASSTTGGGRRNNEQFF	TGTGCCAGTAGCACTACGGGGGGCGGGAGGAGGAACAATGAGCAGTTCTTC